The clone carrying this TCR beta chain was seen ten or more times. The antigen remains unidentified. The donors gave bone marrow, and they were healthy. The data originate from a study of cytomegalovirus exposure and HLA in healthy donors. Primers for the PCR totalled 60 Vbeta and 13 Jbeta. TCRdb keeps only in-frame clones here, not all; method: immunoSEQ multiplex PCR. This table holds about 82,000 clones, 9.5% to 13% found once. Study observations and caveats: In a later analysis, most CMV-associated TCR beta chains appeared HLA-restricted. When analyzed later, a missense DCLRE1C variant was found to be linked to TCR beta V- and J-gene trimming. Accurate prediction of most subjects' HLA-A and HLA-B alleles from TCR beta sequences was reported.

Germline loops: CDR1 SEHNR, CDR2 FQNEAQ (reference sequence). This CDR3 is built from 13 residues. The V end lost 5 bases, the J end lost 4 bases, and 10 bases lay between the germline ends. The genes are TRBV7-9 and TRBJ2-3; D may be TRBD2 (6 bases). The sample consisted of PBMCs. The receptor was isolated from a man between 60 and 75 years old in good health and CMV-seropositive. The CDR3 region is CASSPREADTQYF. Written as DNA, the CDR3 is TGTGCCAGCAGCCCTAGGGAGGCAGATACGCAGTATTTT. The whole variable domain, filled in from reference TRBV7-9 and TRBJ2-3, reads DTGVSQNPRHKITKRGQNVTFRCDPISEHNRLYWYRQTLGQGPEFLTYFQNEAQLEKSRLLSDRFSAERPKGSFSTLEIQRTEQGDSAMYLCASSPREADTQYFGPGTRLTVL.